A single sample gave rise to the 15 T cell receptor beta chains below, sequenced in a study of T cells after yellow fever vaccination. Each CDR3 protein is one row after TCRdb ran MiXCR on the 5' RACE reads. Here the sample spans 550,000 to 750,000 distinct CDR3 sequences, approximately 15% being singletons. This specimen was PBMCs, taken on the day of the yellow fever booster vaccination. These receptor sequences come from a man aged 25-40 years who received the YFV17D yellow fever vaccine.

V gene TRBV3-1 combines with J gene TRBJ2-7; 9 bases map to TRBD1. The ends lost 2 bases at V and 2 bases at J; junction bases unmatched: 7. Germline assignment: CDR1 LGHDT and CDR2 YNNKEL (reference sequence). This CDR3 spans 16 amino acids. In DNA, the CDR3 is TGTGCCAGCAGCCAAAGGGGGACAGGGAGGCCCTACGAGCAGTACTTC. It specifies CASSQRGTGRPYEQYF.

This clonotype was recorded a few times. The rearrangement uses TRBV6-2 or TRBV6-3 and TRBJ1-5, with D possibly TRBD1 on 6 matching bases. Trimming pared 7 bases from V and 3 bases from J, leaving 16 bases between. Germline assignment: CDR1 MNHEY and CDR2 SVGEGT. The CDR3 runs 15 residues. As DNA, the CDR3 is TGTGCCAGCAAACCAACCCGACAGGTCAATCAGCCCCAGCATTTT. This encodes CASKPTRQVNQPQHF.

This clonotype was seen at least ten times. The chain has TRBV20-1 and TRBJ2-7; 11 positions match TRBD2. Germline loops: CDR1 DFQATT, CDR2 SNEGSKA (reference sequence). J lost 5 bases, V lost 0 bases, and 6 bases had no gene match. This CDR3 comprises 15 residues. As DNA, the CDR3 is TGCAGTGCTAGAGATGTACTAGCGGGAGAGAACGAGCAGTACTTC. Protein sequence: CSARDVLAGENEQYF.

Concerning this clonotype itself: The junction departs from germline at one end; a sequencing error may be responsible. J is TRBJ2-1 and V is TRBV4-2; D possibly uses TRBD1 or TRBD2 (5 bases each). This CDR3 comprises 15 residues. Looked up from germline, CDR1 is LGHNA and CDR2 is YNFKEQ. The CDR3 sequence: CASSQDGGLGNVQFF. CDR3 nucleotides: TGTGCCAGCAGCCAAGATGGGGGTTTAGGTAATGTGCAGTTCTTC.

This rearrangement joins TRBV12-3 or TRBV12-4 to TRBJ2-1; D not certain. CDR3 length: 13 amino acids. V was cut by 2 bases and J by 5 bases, with 7 bases left in between. The chain's CDR3 is CASSLNTHNEQFF. The CDR3 nucleotides read TGTGCCAGCAGTTTAAACACACACAATGAGCAGTTCTTC.

The chain joins TRBV5-6 to TRBJ1-2; possible D gene TRBD1, 5 bases. The germline V gene has CDR1 SGHDT and CDR2 YYEEEE. Trimming removed 1 base from V and 8 bases from J, with 12 bases in between. The CDR3 has 13 amino acids. The CDR3 DNA reads as TGTGCCAGCAGCTTGCCAGGGATGGGAGGCTACACCTTC. Amino acid sequence: CASSLPGMGGYTF.

This chain uses TRBV10-3 with TRBJ2-2, with a tentative D call TRBD2 (5 bases). V lost 4 bases, J lost 0 bases, and 9 bases lay in between. The germline V gene encodes CDR1 ENHRY and CDR2 SYGVKD. The CDR3 is 15 amino acids. The CDR3 DNA is TGTGCCATCAGTGGAGGCGGGTCGAACACCGGGGAGCTGTTTTTT. The encoded protein is CAISGGGSNTGELFF.

V and J are TRBV19 and TRBJ1-1; D unresolved. V lost 7 bases and J lost 0, with 9 bases in between. CDR1 LNHDA and CDR2 SQIVND come from the germline V gene (reference sequence). The CDR3 contains 13 residues. For the CDR3, the DNA is TGTGCCAGTATGGTCAACATGAACACTGAAGCTTTCTTT. Translated, it gives CASMVNMNTEAFF.

The chain combines TRBV29-1 with TRBJ2-3, with 9 bases identical to TRBD2. CDR1 SQVTM and CDR2 ANQGSEA come from the germline V gene. The length of the CDR3 is 16 residues. J gave up 2 bases and V 4 bases, and 10 bases lay outside the gene matches. This CDR3 is CSVAGLAGITTDTQYF. The CDR3 nucleotides are TGCAGCGTTGCGGGGCTAGCGGGAATTACCACAGATACGCAGTATTTT.

CDR3 amino acids: CASSPRDSPARNEQFF. In DNA form, the CDR3 reads TGTGCCAGCAGCCCACGGGACAGCCCGGCGAGAAATGAGCAGTTCTTC. This chain joins TRBV3-1 and TRBJ2-1, with 7 bases lining up with TRBD1. The CDR3 length is 16 residues. V lost 4 bases and J lost 7; bases outside the gene matches: 13. Germline CDR1 is LGHDT and CDR2 is YNNKEL (reference sequence).

In its sample, this clonotype was seen a few times. This sequence joins TRBV20-1 and TRBJ1-3; D might be TRBD1 (5 bases). Trimming pared 3 bases from V and 4 bases from J, leaving 13 bases between. The length of the CDR3 is 14 residues. Looked up from germline, CDR1 is DFQATT and CDR2 is SNEGSKA (reference sequence). The chain's CDR3 is CSASSGTLGNTIYF. For the CDR3, the DNA is TGCAGTGCTAGCAGCGGGACTCTCGGAAACACCATATATTTT.

V usage is TRBV7-2 and J usage is TRBJ2-3; weak D call: TRBD2 (6 bases). Trimming left V 1 base short and J 4 bases short, with 9 bases between. Germline loops: CDR1 SGHTA, CDR2 FQGNSA. This CDR3 region has 14 residues. The CDR3 DNA reads TGTGCCAGCAGCTTAGGGGGGGTGGCAGATACGCAGTATTTT. Amino acids: CASSLGGVADTQYF.

This clonotype was detected only a few times. The V call is TRBV30, the J call TRBJ2-1; D is possibly TRBD2 (6 bases). The V end was cut by 4 bases, the J end by 0 bases, with 13 bases between. CDR1 GTSNPN and CDR2 SVGIG come from the germline V gene (reference sequence). The CDR3 consists of 15 residues. The CDR3 coding sequence is TGTGCCTGGAACGTCCGGGGGAGCTCCTACAATGAGCAGTTCTTC. Encoded protein: CAWNVRGSSYNEQFF.

This clonotype appeared a few times. The V and J genes are TRBV7-2 and TRBJ2-2, with TRBD1 as a possible D gene (6 bases). V lost 3 bases, J lost 4 bases, and 9 bases lay in between. This CDR3 spans 14 amino acids. The germline CDR1 and CDR2 sequences are SGHTA and FQGNSA. DNA of the CDR3: TGTGCCAGCAGCTTGGTGGACAGCACCGGGGAGCTGTTTTTT. This codes for CASSLVDSTGELFF. The full variable domain, in which reference TRBV7-2 and TRBJ2-2 provide the parts outside the CDR3, is GAGVSQSPSNKVTEKGKDVELRCDPISGHTALYWYRQSLGQGLEFLIYFQGNSAPDKSGLPSDRFSAERTGGSVSTLTIQRTQQEDSAVYLCASSLVDSTGELFFGEGSRLTVL.

This clonotype occurred a few times. The chain links TRBV24-1 to TRBJ2-1, with D unresolved. CDR1 and CDR2 from the germline V gene are KGHDR and SFDVKD. V gave up 4 bases and J gave up 3 bases, with 12 bases separating them. The CDR3 runs 15 residues. The CDR3 bases are TGTGCCACCAGTGACCCCAGCACCAACTACAATGAGCAGTTCTTC. Protein product: CATSDPSTNYNEQFF.